One sample yielded the 2 T cell receptor beta chains listed below, sequenced in a study of human T cells and chemical hapten exposure (dated by TCRdb to the early 2020s). Library preparation was by RACE. Sequencing took place on a NextSeq 500. TCRdb redid the processing of the public reads, applying fastp at Q25 and MiXCR, and retained in-frame beta chains. For every CDR3 protein sequence, its rows merge into one entry that carries the most common genes and DNA. This sample lists 150,000 or so distinct CDR3 sequences; roughly 14% were detected once. The ten largest account for around 1.7% of the sample. The time point label for this specimen denotes: patch test 1, 2 weeks after DPC sensitization. Reading the label with the study, this specimen's treatment or condition is: therapeutic diphenylcyclopropenone sensitization with weekly scalp DPC. The sequenced sample was whole blood, obtained in connection with sensitization to the hapten diphenylcyclopropenone (DPC). The receptor set was obtained from a young woman with alopecia areata. Some clones in this sample may be carry-over from other donors' samples.

The chain is built from TRBV10-3 and TRBJ1-2; TRBD1 aligns across 7 bases. This CDR3 region has 14 residues. Germline V gene data show CDR1 as ENHRY and CDR2 as SYGVKD. The V and J ends lost 3 bases and 8 bases, in that order; junction bases with no gene match: 9. DNA for the CDR3: TGTGCCATCAGTGAACAGGGGTTTTCGCGAGGCTACACCTTC. It translates to CAISEQGFSRGYTF.

This rearrangement joins TRBV20-1 to TRBJ2-2, with 7 nucleotides matching TRBD2. The germline V gene encodes CDR1 DFQATT and CDR2 SNEGSKA (reference sequence). The V and J ends lost 5 bases and 4 bases, in that order; junction bases with no gene match: 10. The CDR3 is 15 residues long. The CDR3 DNA is TGCAGTGCTTCAACGGGACTACACCTCACCGGGGAGCTGTTTTTT. Translation gives CSASTGLHLTGELFF.